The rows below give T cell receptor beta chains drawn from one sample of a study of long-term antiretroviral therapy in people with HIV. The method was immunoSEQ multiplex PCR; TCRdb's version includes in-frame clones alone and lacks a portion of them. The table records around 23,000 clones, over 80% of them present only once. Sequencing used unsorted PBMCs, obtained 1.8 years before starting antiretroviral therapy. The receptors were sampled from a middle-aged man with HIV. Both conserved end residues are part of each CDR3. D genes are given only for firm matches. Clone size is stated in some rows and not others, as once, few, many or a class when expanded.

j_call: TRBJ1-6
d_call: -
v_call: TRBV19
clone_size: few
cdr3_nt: TGTGCCAGTAGTGACTGGGAGGGATCACCCCTCCACTTT
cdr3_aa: CASSDWEGSPLHF

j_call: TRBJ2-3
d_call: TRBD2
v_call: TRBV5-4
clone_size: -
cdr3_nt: TGTGCCAGCAGCTTCCGACTAGCGGGAGAATCAGATACGCAGTATTTT
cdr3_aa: CASSFRLAGESDTQYF

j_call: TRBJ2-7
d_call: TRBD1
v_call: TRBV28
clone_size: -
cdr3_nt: TGTGCCAGCAGTTTATTACGGACAGGGGCAGCCTACGAGCAGTACTTC
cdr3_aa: CASSLLRTGAAYEQYF

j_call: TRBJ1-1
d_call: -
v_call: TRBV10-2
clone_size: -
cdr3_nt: TGCGCCAGCCTCCAGGGGCCCTTAATGAACACTGAAGCTTTCTTT
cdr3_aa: CASLQGPLMNTEAFF

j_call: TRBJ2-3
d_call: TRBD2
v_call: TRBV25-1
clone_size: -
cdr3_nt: TGTGCCAGCAGTGAAGGCGGGGGTCCTTACACAGATACGCAGTATTTT
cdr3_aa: CASSEGGGPYTDTQYF

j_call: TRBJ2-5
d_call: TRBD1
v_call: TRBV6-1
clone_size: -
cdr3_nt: TGTGCCAGCAGTTGGGACAGCAGGACCGAAGGAACCCAGTACTTC
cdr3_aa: CASSWDSRTEGTQYF

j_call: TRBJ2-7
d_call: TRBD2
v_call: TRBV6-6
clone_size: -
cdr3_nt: TGTGCCAGCAGTTACTCCCTAGCGGGAGAGAACTACGAGCAGTACTTC
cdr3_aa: CASSYSLAGENYEQYF

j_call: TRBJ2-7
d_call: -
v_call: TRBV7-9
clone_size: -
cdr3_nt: TGTGCCAGCAGCTTTGGTTCCCGAAGCTCCTACGAGCAGTACTTC
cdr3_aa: CASSFGSRSSYEQYF

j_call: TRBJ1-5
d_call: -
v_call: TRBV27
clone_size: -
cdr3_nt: TGTGCCAGCAGTTTCCTCGCCGGGCAGGGGAATCAGCCCCAGCATTTT
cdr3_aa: CASSFLAGQGNQPQHF

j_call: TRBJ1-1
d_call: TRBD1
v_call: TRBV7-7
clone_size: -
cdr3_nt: TGTGCTAGCAGCGCCCGGACAGGTGGCGGCCCCCTGAACACTGAAGCTTTCTTT
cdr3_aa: CASSARTGGGPLNTEAFF

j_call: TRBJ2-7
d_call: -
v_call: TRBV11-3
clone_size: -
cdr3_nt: TGTGCCAGCAGCTTAGTCCAAGGTGGCGAGCAGTACTTC
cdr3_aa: CASSLVQGGEQYF

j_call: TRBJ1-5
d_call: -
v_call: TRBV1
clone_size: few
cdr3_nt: TGCACCAGCAGCCAAGATCGAGGCAGGAGAAATCAGCCCCAGCATTTT
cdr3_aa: CTSSQDRGRRNQPQHF

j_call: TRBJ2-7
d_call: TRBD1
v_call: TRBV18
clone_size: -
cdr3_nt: TGTGCCAGCTCACCAGACAGGGGGGCCTACGAGCAGTACTTC
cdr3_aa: CASSPDRGAYEQYF

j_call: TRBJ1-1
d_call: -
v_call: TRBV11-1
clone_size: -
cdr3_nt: TGTGCCAGCAGCTTCAATGGGGCAACGAACACTGAAGCTTTCTTT
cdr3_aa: CASSFNGATNTEAFF

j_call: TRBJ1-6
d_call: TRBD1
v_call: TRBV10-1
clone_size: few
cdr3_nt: TGCGCCAGCAGTGAGAACAGGGGTAGTTCACCCCTCCACTTT
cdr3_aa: CASSENRGSSPLHF

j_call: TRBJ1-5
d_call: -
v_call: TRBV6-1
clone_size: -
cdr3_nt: TGTGCCAGCAGTGATCAGTGGCAGTCTCGTTATCAGCCCCAGCATTTT
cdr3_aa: CASSDQWQSRYQPQHF

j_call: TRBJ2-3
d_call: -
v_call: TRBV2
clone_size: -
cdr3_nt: TGTGCCAGCAGTCAAGAGCAGGGGCCGCCAGATACGCAGTATTTT
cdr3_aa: CASSQEQGPPDTQYF

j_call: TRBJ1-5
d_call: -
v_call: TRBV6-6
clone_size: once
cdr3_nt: TGTGCCAGCAGTTCCTACCTCGGATCTAATCAGCCCCAGCATTTT
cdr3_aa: CASSSYLGSNQPQHF

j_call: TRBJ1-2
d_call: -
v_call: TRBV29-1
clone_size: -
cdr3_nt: TGCAGCGTTGAGTCAGAGTACTATGGCTACACCTTC
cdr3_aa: CSVESEYYGYTF

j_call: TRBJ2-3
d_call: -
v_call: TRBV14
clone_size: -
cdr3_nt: TGTGCCAGCAGCCGACCGGAGGATACGCAGTATTTT
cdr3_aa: CASSRPEDTQYF

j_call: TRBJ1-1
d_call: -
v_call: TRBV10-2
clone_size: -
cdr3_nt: TGCGCCAGCAGTGAGTATGGGGGTGGGGACACTGAAGCTTTCTTT
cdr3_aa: CASSEYGGGDTEAFF

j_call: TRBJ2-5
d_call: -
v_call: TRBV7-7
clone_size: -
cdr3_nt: TGTGCTAGCAGCTCACAAGGGACCCAGTACTTC
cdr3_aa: CASSSQGTQYF

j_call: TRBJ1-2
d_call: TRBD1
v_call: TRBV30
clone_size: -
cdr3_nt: TGTGCCTGGAGAGGACAGGGGTCTCTGGAAGGCTACACCTTC
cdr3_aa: CAWRGQGSLEGYTF

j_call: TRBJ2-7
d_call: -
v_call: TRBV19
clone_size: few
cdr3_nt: TGTGCCAGTAGTATAGGGGTAACGACCTACGAGCAGTACTTC
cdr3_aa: CASSIGVTTYEQYF

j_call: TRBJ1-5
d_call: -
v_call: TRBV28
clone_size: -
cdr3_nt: TGTGCCAGCAGTTTACTCTCCAGGGACAATCAGCCCCAGCATTTT
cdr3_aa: CASSLLSRDNQPQHF

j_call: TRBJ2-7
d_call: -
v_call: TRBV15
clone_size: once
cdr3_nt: TGTGCCACCAGCAGGCCGGGGGGCGCCGGGTACGAGCAGTACTTC
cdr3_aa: CATSRPGGAGYEQYF

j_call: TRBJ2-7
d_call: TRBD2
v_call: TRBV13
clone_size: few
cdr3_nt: TGTGCCAGCAGCTTCACCCCGGGGGGGCTGTACGAGCAGTACTTC
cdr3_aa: CASSFTPGGLYEQYF

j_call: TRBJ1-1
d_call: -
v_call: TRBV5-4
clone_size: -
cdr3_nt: TGTGCCAGCAGACCCGGCCCGCAAACGAACACTGAAGCTTTCTTT
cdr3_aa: CASRPGPQTNTEAFF

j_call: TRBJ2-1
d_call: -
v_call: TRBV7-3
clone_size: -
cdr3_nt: TGTGCCAGCAGCCCCACCGGGACCCCGAGGGCTATCTCCTACAATGAGCAGTTCTTC
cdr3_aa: CASSPTGTPRAISYNEQFF

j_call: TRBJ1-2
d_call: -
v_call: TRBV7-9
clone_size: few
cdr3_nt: TGTGCCAGCAGCCAAGAGGTGAACTATGGCTACACCTTC
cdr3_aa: CASSQEVNYGYTF

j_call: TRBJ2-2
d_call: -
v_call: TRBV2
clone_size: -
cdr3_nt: TGTGCCAGCAGTGAAAGTGACGGGGAGCTGTTTTTT
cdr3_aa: CASSESDGELFF

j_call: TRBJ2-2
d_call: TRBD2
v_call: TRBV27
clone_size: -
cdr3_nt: TGTGCCAGCAGTCCGCGACTAGCGGGGGGGGACACCGGGGAGCTGTTTTTT
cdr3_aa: CASSPRLAGGDTGELFF

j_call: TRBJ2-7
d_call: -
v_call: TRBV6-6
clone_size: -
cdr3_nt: TGTGCCACCAGGGCCCTAGCCCCCCCCTACGAGCAGTACTTC
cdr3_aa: CATRALAPPYEQYF

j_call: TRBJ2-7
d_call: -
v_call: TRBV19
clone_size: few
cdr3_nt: TGTGCCAGTAGTACCTCCTACCCAAGGGGATACGAGCAGTACTTC
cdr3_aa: CASSTSYPRGYEQYF

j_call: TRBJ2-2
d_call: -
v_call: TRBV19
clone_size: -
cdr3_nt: TGTGCCAGTAGTATATACGACGATTCGGGCACCGGGGAGCTGTTTTTT
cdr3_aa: CASSIYDDSGTGELFF

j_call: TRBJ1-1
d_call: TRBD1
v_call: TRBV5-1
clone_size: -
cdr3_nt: TGCGCCAGCGGGACAGAGAACACTGAAGCTTTCTTT
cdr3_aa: CASGTENTEAFF

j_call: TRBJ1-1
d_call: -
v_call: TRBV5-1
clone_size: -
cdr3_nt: TGCGCCAGCAGCTTGGCCGAGGGGGTTAAAAAAGCTTTCTTT
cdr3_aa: CASSLAEGVKKAFF

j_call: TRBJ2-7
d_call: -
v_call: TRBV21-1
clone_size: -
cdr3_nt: TGTGCCAGCAGCAATTCGGAGAAGAGGGGGTCTTCCTACGAGCAGTACTTC
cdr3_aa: CASSNSEKRGSSYEQYF

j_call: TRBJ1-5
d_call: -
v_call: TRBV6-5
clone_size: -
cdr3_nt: TGTGCCAGCAGCCGAACAGGGTCCGGCAATCAGCCCCAGCATTTT
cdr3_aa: CASSRTGSGNQPQHF

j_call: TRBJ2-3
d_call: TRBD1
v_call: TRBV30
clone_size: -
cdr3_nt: TGTGCCTGGGGACAGGCAGATACGCAGTATTTT
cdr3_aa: CAWGQADTQYF

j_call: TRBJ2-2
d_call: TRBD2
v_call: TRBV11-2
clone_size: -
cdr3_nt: TGTGCCAGCAGCCTACGAGCGGGAACCACCGGGGAGCTGTTTTTT
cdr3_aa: CASSLRAGTTGELFF

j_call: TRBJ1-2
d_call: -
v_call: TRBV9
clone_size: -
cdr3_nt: TGTGCCAGCCGGGGAACAGGGCTTGGCTACACCTTC
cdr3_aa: CASRGTGLGYTF

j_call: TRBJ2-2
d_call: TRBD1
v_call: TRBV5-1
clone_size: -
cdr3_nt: TGCGCCAGCAGCCCAACGGTCTTGACAGGGCCGAACACCGGGGAGCTGTTTTTT
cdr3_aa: CASSPTVLTGPNTGELFF

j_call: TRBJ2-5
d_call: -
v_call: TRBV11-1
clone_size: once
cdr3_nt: TGTGCCAGCAGCCCCCGGGCGCTGAGGGAGACCCAGTACTTC
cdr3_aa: CASSPRALRETQYF

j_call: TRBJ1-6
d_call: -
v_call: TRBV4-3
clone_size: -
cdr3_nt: TGCGCCAGCAGCCAAGATGAGTATAATTCACCCCTCCACTTT
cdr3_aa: CASSQDEYNSPLHF

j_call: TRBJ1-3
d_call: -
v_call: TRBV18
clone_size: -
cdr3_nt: TGTGCCAGCTCACCACCGGGCAGCAGCTCTGGAAACACCATATATTTT
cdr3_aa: CASSPPGSSSGNTIYF

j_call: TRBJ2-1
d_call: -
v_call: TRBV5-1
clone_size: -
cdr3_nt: TGCGCCAGCAGCTTGGAACAGAACTCCTACAATGAGCAGTTCTTC
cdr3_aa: CASSLEQNSYNEQFF

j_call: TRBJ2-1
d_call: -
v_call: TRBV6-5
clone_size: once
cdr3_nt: TGTGCCAGCAGTCTCCTAGGTAGCTCCTACAATGAGCAGTTCTTC
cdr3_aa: CASSLLGSSYNEQFF

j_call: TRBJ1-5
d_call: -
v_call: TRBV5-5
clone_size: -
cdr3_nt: TGTGCCAGCAGCTTGGGTGGAGGCAATCAGCCCCAGCATTTT
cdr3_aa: CASSLGGGNQPQHF

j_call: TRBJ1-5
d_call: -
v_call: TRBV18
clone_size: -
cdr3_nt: TGTGCCAGCTCACCATCAGGGTCCAATCAGCCCCAGCATTTT
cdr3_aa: CASSPSGSNQPQHF

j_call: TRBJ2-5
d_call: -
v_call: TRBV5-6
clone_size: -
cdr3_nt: TGTGCCAGCAGCTTCCTAGGGGCGGGGACCCAAGAGACCCAGTACTTC
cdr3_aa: CASSFLGAGTQETQYF

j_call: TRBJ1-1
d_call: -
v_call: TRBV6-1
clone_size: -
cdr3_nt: TGTGCCAGCACCAGGGGTACGAACACTGAAGCTTTCTTT
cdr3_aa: CASTRGTNTEAFF

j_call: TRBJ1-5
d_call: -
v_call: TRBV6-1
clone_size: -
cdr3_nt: TGTGCCACAATGTCAGGGACGAACCATAATCAGCCCCAGCATTTT
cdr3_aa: CATMSGTNHNQPQHF

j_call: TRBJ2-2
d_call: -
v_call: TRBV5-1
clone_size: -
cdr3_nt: TGCGCCAGCAGCTTGGAGGGGGGGTTGTACACCGGGGAGCTGTTTTTT
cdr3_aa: CASSLEGGLYTGELFF

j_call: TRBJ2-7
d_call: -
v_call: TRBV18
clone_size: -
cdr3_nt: TGTGCCAGCTCACCAAGAAGTGACGACGAGCAGTACTTC
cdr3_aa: CASSPRSDDEQYF

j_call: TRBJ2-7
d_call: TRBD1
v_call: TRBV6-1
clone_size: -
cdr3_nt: TGTGCCAGCAGTGAAGGCAGTGTGGGACAGGCCTACGAGCAGTACTTC
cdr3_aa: CASSEGSVGQAYEQYF

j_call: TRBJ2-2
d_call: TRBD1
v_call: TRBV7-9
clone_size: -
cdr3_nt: TGTGCCAGCAGCCTAACCCAAAGGAAGGACAGGAGGACCGGGGAGCTGTTTTTT
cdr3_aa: CASSLTQRKDRRTGELFF

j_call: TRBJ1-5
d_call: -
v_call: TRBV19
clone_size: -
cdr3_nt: TGTGCCAGTATCGCGGACAGTAGCAATCAGCCCCAGCATTTT
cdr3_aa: CASIADSSNQPQHF

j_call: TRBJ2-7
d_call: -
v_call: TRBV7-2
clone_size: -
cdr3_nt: TGTGCCAGCAGCTTAGGGGCGACTACCTACGAGCAGTACTTC
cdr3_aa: CASSLGATTYEQYF

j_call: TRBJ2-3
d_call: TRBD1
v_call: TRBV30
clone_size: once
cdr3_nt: TGTGCCTGCATGGACAGGGAACGCACAGATACGCAGTATTTT
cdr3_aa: CACMDRERTDTQYF